This is a list of T cell receptor beta chains from one sample in a study of T cell responses to AZD1222 COVID-19 vaccine. Using immunoSEQ multiplex PCR, the repertoire was profiled, and TCRdb retains in-frame clones only, with some absent. The profile shows 150,000 to 190,000 clones, 90% of them singletons. Source: peripheral blood, taken 28 days after the second AZD1222 dose. The origin of the receptors is an adult who received the AZD1222 COVID-19 vaccine. CDR3s leave out the opening cysteine and the closing phenylalanine or tryptophan. Fields, in order: V gene, J gene, CDR3 protein.

>TRBV7-2|TRBJ1-5
ASSPNRGQNQPQH
>TRBV3-1/TRBV3-2|TRBJ2-7
ASSHPSGTNYEQY
>TRBV5-1|TRBJ1-2
ASSVSDGTVT
>TRBV28|TRBJ2-7
ASFPGTASYEQY
>TRBV30|TRBJ1-1
AWSTGTLNTEAF
>TRBV6-4|TRBJ1-2
ASSDGPNYGYT
>TRBV9|TRBJ1-2
ASSVGTGDYGYT
>TRBV6-5|TRBJ2-7
ASLEGGRLEQY
>TRBV6-5|TRBJ1-1
ASSSNRANTEAF
>TRBV4-1|TRBJ2-7
ASSPMGLAVYEQY
>TRBV5-8|TRBJ2-7
ASSPAGLDYYEQY
>TRBV7-9|TRBJ1-6
ASSFARANSPLH
>TRBV30|TRBJ2-2
AWSGTSGELF
>TRBV3-1/TRBV3-2|TRBJ2-7
ASSRADEQY
>TRBV29-1|TRBJ1-1
SVVGGLNTEAF
>TRBV7-9|TRBJ1-3
ASDPGVLSGNTIY
>TRBV27|TRBJ1-5
ASSLSGVKFNQPQH
>TRBV29-1|TRBJ2-7
SVAQGLAGYNEQY
>TRBV5-1|TRBJ1-2
ASSLSRDYGYT
>TRBV9|TRBJ1-2
ASSVKGGGYT
>TRBV5-1|TRBJ2-1
ASSLALAGDEQF
>TRBV5-1|TRBJ2-6
ASSNRGPLSGANVLT
>TRBV3-1/TRBV3-2|TRBJ2-7
ASSQPGQGFYEQY
>TRBV19|TRBJ1-5
ASSIRPGGQPQH
>TRBV7-9|TRBJ2-7
ASSLGEWEQY
>TRBV18|TRBJ1-2
ASSPTRGEGYT
>TRBV5-8|TRBJ1-1
ASSILGTLRGTEAF
>TRBV2|TRBJ1-2
ASSEEGTAFGYT
>TRBV30|TRBJ2-5
AWSVPAGVGETQY
>TRBV7-9|TRBJ2-1
ASSPGPRGRINEQF
>TRBV5-5|TRBJ1-1
ASSLEPGEAF
>TRBV7-2|TRBJ2-2
ASSLQLAGGTTGELF
>TRBV7-2|TRBJ2-7
ASSEHGRTAEQY
>TRBV10-3|TRBJ2-1
AISPLPQEQF
>TRBV6-5|TRBJ2-2
ASSRGAIGELF
>TRBV7-2|TRBJ1-6
ASSLAGGINSPLH
>TRBV7-9|TRBJ2-7
ASSYTSSYEQY
>TRBV7-2|TRBJ1-4
ASSSQEGTNEKLF
>TRBV18|TRBJ2-2
ASSPPGLAGSTGELF
>TRBV19|TRBJ2-2
ASSILSLTGGRIGELF
>TRBV25-1|TRBJ1-6
AIRGQGTGPNSPLH
>TRBV19|TRBJ1-2
ASSNSPTENYGYT
>TRBV5-4|TRBJ1-6
ASSLLLGTGGPNSPLH
>TRBV7-2|TRBJ1-5
ASEGGQRRVHQPQH
>TRBV11-2|TRBJ2-5
ASSLGAGVQETQY
>TRBV27|TRBJ2-7
ASSLSAGGISYEQY
>TRBV27|TRBJ1-1
ASSLSMNTEAF
>TRBV5-5|TRBJ2-1
ASSLGSGSAKYNEQF
>TRBV19|TRBJ1-6
ASKTGTGGAGSPLH
>TRBV7-3|TRBJ2-3
ASSPTRGGLAGARTDTQY
>TRBV5-1|TRBJ2-5
ASATSGGTQETQY
>TRBV3-1/TRBV3-2|TRBJ2-2
ASSFRSLGDTGELF
>TRBV6-5|TRBJ1-2
ASSTGQDYGYT
>TRBV5-8|TRBJ2-1
ASSPSRANEQF
>TRBV4-1|TRBJ2-2
ASSLPPGLLTGELF
>TRBV5-1|TRBJ2-1
ASSPGGLGVVNEQF
>TRBV6-4|TRBJ1-3
ASSPRRSGNTIY